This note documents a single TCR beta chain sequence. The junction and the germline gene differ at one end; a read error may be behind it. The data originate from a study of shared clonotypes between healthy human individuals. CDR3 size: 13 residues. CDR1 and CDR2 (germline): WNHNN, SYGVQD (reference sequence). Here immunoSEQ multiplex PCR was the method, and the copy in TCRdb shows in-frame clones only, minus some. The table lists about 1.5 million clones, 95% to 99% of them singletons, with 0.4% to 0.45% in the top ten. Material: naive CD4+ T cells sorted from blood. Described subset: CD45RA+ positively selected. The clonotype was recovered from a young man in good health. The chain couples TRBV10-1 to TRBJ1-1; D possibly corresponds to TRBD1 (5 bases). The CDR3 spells CASSGSDSGEKIF. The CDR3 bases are TGCGCCAGCAGTGGATCCGACAGTGGAGAAAAGATCTTT.